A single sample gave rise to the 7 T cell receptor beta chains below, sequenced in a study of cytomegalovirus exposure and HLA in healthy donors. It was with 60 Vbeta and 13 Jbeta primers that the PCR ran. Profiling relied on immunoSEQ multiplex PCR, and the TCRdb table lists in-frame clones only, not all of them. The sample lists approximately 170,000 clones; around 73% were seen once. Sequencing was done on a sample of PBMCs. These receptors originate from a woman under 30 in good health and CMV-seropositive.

Here the CDR3 reads CASSMYASYTGELFF. DNA of the CDR3: TGTGCCAGTAGTATGTATGCCAGTTACACCGGGGAGCTGTTTTTT. The chain has TRBV19 and TRBJ2-2; D unresolved. Germline CDR1 reads LNHDA; CDR2 reads SQIVND (reference sequence). This CDR3 contains 15 residues. Deletions cut 3 bases from V and 3 bases from J, with 11 bases between.

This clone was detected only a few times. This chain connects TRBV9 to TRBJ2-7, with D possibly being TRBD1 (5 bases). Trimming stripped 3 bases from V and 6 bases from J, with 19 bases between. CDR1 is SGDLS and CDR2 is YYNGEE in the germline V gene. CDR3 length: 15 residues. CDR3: CASSARAGPDAEQYF. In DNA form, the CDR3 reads TGTGCCAGCAGCGCCCGCGCAGGGCCTGATGCCGAGCAGTACTTC.

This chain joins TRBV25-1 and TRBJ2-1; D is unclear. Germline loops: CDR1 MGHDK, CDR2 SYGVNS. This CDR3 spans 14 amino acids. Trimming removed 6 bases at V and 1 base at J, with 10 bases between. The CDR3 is CASRDISSYNEQFF. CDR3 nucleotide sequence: TGTGCCAGCAGAGACATTTCGTCCTACAATGAGCAGTTCTTC. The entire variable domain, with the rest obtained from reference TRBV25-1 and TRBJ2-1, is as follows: EADIYQTPRYLVIGTGKKITLECSQTMGHDKMYWYQQDPGMELHLIHYSYGVNSTEKGDLSSESTVSRIRTEHFPLTLESARPSHTSQYLCASRDISSYNEQFFGPGTRLTVL.

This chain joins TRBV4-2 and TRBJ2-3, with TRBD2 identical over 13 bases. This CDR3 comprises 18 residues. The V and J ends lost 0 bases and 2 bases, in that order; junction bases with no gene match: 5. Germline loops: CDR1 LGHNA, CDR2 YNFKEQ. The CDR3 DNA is TGTGCCAGCAGCCAAGAAGGGACTAGCGGGGACTACACAGATACGCAGTATTTT. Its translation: CASSQEGTSGDYTDTQYF.

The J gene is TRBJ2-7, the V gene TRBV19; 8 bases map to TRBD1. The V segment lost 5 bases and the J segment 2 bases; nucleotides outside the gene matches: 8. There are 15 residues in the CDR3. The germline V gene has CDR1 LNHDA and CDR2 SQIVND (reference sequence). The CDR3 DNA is TGTGCCAGTAGTGCCGGGACAGGACCAGCCTACGAGCAGTACTTC. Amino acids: CASSAGTGPAYEQYF.

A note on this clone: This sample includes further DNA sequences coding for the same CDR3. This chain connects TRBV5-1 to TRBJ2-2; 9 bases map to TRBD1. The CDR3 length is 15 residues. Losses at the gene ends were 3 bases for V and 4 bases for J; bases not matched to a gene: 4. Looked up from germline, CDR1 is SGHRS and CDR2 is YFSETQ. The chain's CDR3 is CASSWGQGSTGELFF. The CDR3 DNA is TGCGCCAGCAGCTGGGGACAGGGAAGCACCGGGGAGCTGTTTTTT. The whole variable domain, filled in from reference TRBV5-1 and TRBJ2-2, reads KAGVTQTPRYLIKTRGQQVTLSCSPISGHRSVSWYQQTPGQGLQFLFEYFSETQRNKGNFPGRFSGRQFSNSRSEMNVSTLELGDSALYLCASSWGQGSTGELFFGEGSRLTVL.

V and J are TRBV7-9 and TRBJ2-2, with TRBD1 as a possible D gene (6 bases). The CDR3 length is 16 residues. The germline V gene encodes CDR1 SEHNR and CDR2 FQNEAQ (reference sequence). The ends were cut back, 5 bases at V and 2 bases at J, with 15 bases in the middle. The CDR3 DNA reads TGTGCCAGCAGCCCCTCAGGGGCTATTAACACCGGGGAGCTGTTTTTT. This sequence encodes CASSPSGAINTGELFF.